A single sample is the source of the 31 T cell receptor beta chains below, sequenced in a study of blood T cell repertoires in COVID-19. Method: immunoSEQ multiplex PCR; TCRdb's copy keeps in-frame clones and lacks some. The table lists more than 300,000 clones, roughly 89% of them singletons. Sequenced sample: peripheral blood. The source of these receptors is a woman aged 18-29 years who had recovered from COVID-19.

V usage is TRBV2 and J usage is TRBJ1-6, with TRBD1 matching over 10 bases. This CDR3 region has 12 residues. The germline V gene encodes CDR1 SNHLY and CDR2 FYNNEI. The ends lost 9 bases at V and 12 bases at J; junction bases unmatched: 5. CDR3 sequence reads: CARGTGAGPLHF. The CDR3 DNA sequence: TGTGCCAGAGGGACAGGGGCGGGACCCCTCCACTTT.

The CDR3: CASSFRQGYGANVLTF. The CDR3 bases are TGCGCCAGCAGCTTCCGACAGGGCTATGGGGCCAACGTCCTGACTTTC. The chain joins TRBV5-1 to TRBJ2-6; 7 bases fit TRBD1. The CDR3 sequence is 16 residues long. V gave up 2 bases and J gave up 3 bases; unmatched junction bases: 5. The germline V gene encodes CDR1 SGHRS and CDR2 YFSETQ.

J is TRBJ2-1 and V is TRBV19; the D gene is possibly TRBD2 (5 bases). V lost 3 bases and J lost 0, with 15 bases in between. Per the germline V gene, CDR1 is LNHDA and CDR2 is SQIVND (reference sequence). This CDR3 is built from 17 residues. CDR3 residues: CASSINLAGSSYNEQFF. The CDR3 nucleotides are TGTGCCAGTAGTATCAACCTAGCAGGAAGCTCCTACAATGAGCAGTTCTTC.

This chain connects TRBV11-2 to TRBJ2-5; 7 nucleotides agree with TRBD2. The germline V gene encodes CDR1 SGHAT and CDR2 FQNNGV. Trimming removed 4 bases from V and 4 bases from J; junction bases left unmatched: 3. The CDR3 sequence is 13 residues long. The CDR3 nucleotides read TGTGCCAGCAGCTGGGGACTACCAGAGACCCAGTACTTC. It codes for CASSWGLPETQYF.

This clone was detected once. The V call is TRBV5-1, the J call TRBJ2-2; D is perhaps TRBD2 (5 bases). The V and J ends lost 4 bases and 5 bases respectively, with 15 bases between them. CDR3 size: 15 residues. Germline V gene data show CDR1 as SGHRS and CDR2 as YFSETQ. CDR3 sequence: CASSLREVRTGELFF. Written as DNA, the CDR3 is TGCGCCAGCAGCCTCCGGGAAGTAAGGACCGGGGAGCTGTTTTTT. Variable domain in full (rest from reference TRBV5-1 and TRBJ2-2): KAGVTQTPRYLIKTRGQQVTLSCSPISGHRSVSWYQQTPGQGLQFLFEYFSETQRNKGNFPGRFSGRQFSNSRSEMNVSTLELGDSALYLCASSLREVRTGELFFGEGSRLTVL.

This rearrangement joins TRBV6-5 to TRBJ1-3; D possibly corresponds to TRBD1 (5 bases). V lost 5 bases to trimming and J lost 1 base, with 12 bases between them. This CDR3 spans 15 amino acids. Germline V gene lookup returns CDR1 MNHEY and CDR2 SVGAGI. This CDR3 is CASSNSRVSGNTIYF. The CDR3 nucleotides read TGTGCCAGCAGTAATTCCAGGGTTTCTGGAAACACCATATATTTT.

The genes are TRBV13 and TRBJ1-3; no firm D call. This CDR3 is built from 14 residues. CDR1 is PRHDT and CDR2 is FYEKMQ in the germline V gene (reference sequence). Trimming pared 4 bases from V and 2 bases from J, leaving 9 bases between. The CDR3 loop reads CASSWLAAGNTIYF. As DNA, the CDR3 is TGTGCCAGCAGCTGGCTTGCCGCTGGAAACACCATATATTTT.

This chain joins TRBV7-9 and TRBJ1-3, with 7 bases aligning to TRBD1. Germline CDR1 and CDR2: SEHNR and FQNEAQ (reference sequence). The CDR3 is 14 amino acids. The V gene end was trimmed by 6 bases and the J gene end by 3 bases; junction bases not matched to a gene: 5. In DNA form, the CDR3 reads TGTGCCAGCAGTCGGGACAGTCGTGGAAACACCATATATTTT. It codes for CASSRDSRGNTIYF.

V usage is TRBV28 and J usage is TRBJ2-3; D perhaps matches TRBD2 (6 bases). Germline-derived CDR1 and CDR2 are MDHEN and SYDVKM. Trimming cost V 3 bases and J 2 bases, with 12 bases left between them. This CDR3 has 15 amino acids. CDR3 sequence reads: CASSFSGATTDTQYF. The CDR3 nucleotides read TGTGCCAGCAGTTTCTCGGGAGCCACCACAGATACGCAGTATTTT.

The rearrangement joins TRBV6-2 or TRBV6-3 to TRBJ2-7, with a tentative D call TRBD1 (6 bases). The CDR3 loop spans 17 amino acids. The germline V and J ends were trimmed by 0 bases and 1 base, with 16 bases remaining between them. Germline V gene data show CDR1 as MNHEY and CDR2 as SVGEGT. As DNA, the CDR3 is TGTGCCAGCAGTTACTCGACGCAGGGGTTACCATCCTACGAGCAGTACGTC. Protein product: CASSYSTQGLPSYEQYV.

The CDR3 protein is CASSLERTTQYGYTF. The CDR3 region has the DNA TGTGCCAGCAGCTTAGAACGCACGACTCAATATGGCTACACCTTC. J is TRBJ1-2 and V is TRBV7-8; D not resolved. Germline V gene sequence: CDR1 SGHVS, CDR2 FQNEAQ. V lost 1 base and J lost 5, with 14 bases in between. The CDR3 is 15 amino acids.

CDR3 coding DNA: TGTGCACCCCAGTCCGCAAGGGGACTAGATGATCCCTACGAGCAGTACGTC. This encodes CAPQSARGLDDPYEQYV. V and J are TRBV21-1 and TRBJ2-7; the table's D call, TRBD2, was not checked against the DNA. TRBV21-1 is a listed pseudogene. The CDR3 consists of 17 residues.

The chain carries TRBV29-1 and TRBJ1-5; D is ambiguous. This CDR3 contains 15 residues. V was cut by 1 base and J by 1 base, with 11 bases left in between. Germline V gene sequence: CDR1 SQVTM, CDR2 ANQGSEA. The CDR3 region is CSVEGFGVSNQPQHF. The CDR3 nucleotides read TGCAGCGTTGAAGGGTTCGGGGTCAGCAATCAGCCCCAGCATTTT. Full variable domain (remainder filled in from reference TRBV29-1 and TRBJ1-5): SAVISQKPSRDICQRGTSLTIQCQVDSQVTMMFWYRQQPGQSLTLIATANQGSEATYESGFVIDKFPISRPNLTFSTLTVSNMSPEDSSIYLCSVEGFGVSNQPQHFGDGTRLSIL.

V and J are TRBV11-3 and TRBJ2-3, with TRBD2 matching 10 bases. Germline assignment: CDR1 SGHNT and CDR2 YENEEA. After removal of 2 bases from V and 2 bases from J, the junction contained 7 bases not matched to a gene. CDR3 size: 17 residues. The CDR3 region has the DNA TGTGCCAGCAGCTTACGTTCTAGCGGGAGTCCCACAGATACGCAGTATTTT. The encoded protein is CASSLRSSGSPTDTQYF.

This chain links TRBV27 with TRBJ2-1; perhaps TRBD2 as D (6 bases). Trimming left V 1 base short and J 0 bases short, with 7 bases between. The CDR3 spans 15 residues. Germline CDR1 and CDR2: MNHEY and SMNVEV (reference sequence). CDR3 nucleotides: TGTGCCAGCAGTTTATACGGGGGCTCCTACAATGAGCAGTTCTTC. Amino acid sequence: CASSLYGGSYNEQFF.

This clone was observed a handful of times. For the CDR3, the DNA is TGTGCCAGCAGCCCAGGACTAGCGGGAGCCCCGACCTACAATGAGCAGTTCTTC. Protein sequence: CASSPGLAGAPTYNEQFF. V and J are TRBV11-3 and TRBJ2-1, with 13 bases lining up with TRBD2. Germline V gives CDR1 SGHNT, CDR2 YENEEA. This CDR3 contains 18 residues. The J segment lost 2 bases and the V segment lost 5 bases, leaving 9 bases of the junction unmatched.

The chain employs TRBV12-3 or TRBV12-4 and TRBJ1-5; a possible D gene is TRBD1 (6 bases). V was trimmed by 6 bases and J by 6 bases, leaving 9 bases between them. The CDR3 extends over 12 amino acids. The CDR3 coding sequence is TGTGCCAGCAGCCTGACAGGTCAGCCCCAGCATTTT. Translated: CASSLTGQPQHF.

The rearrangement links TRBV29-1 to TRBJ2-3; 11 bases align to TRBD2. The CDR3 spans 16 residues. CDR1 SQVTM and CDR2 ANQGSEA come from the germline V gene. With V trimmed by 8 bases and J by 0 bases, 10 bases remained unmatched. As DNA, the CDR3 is TGCAGCTCTGGGACTAGCGGATCCCCTAGCACAGATACGCAGTATTTT. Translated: CSSGTSGSPSTDTQYF.

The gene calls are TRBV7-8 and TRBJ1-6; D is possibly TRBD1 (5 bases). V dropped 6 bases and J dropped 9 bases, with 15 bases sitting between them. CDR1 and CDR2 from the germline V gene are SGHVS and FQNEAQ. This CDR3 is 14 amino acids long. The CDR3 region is CASSSELTGSPLHF. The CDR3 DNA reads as TGTGCCAGCAGTAGTGAGTTAACAGGTTCACCCCTCCACTTT.

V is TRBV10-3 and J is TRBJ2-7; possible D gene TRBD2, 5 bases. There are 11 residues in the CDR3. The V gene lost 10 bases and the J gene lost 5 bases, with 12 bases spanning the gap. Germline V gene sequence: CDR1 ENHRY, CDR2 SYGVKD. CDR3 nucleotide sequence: TGTGCCACCCGCCGGGGAGACGAGCAGTACGTC. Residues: CATRRGDEQYV.

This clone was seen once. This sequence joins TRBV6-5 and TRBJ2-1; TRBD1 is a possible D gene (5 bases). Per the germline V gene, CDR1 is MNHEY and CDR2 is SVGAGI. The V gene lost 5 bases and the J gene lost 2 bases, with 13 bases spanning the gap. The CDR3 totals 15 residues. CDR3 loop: CASSPQTVTYNEQFF. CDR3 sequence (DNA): TGTGCCAGCAGTCCCCAGACAGTTACCTACAATGAGCAGTTCTTC.

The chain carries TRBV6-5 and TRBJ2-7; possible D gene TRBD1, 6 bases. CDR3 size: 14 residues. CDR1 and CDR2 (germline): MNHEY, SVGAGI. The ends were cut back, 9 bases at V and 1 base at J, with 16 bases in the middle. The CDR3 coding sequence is TGTGCCAGTGGGCTGGGAACAGGGTCCTACGAGCAGTACGTC. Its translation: CASGLGTGSYEQYV.

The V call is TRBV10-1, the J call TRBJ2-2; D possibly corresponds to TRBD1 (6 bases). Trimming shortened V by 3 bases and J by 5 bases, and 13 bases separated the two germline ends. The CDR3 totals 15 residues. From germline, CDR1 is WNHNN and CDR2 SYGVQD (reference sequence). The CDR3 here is CASSDSGGWTGELFF. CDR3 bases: TGCGCCAGCAGTGACAGTGGGGGCTGGACCGGGGAGCTGTTTTTT.

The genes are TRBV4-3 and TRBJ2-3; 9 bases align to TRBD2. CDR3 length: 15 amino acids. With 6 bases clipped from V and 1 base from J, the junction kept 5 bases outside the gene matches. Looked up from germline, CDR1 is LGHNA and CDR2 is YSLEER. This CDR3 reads CASSQRTSGTDTQYF. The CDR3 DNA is TGCGCCAGCAGTCAACGGACTAGCGGCACAGATACGCAGTATTTT.

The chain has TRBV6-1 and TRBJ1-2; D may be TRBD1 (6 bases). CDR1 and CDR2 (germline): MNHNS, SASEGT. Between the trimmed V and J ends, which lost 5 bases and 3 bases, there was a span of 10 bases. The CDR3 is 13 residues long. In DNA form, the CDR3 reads TGTGCCAGCAGTTCACAGGGCGACTATGGCTACACCTTC. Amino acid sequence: CASSSQGDYGYTF.

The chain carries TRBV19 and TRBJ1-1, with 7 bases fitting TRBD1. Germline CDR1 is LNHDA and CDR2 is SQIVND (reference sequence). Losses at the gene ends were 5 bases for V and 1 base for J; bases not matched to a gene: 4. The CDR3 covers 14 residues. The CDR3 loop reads CASSPGTANTEAFF. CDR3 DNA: TGTGCCAGTAGTCCCGGGACAGCGAACACTGAAGCTTTCTTT.

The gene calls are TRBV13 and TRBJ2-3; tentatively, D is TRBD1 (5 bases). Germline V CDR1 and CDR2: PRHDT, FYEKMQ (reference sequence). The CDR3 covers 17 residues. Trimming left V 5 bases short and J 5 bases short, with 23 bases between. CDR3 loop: CASSLNSGRVIEDTQYF. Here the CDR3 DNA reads TGTGCCAGCAGCCTAAATTCGGGCAGGGTGATTGAAGATACGCAGTATTTT. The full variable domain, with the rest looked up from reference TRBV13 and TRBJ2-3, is AAGVIQSPRHLIKEKRETATLKCYPIPRHDTVYWYQQGPGQDPQFLISFYEKMQSDKGSIPDRFSAQQFSDYHSELNMSSLELGDSALYFCASSLNSGRVIEDTQYFGPGTRLTVL.

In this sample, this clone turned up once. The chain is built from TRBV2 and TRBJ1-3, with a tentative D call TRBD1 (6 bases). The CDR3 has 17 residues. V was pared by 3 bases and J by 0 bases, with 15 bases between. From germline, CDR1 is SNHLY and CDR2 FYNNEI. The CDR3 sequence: CASSDSGQRLSGNTIYF. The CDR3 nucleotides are TGTGCCAGCAGTGACTCGGGACAACGACTCTCTGGAAACACCATATATTTT.

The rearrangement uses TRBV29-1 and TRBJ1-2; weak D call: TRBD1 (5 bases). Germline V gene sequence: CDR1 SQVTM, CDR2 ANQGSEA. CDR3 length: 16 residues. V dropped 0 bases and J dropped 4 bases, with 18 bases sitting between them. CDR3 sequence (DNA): TGCAGCGTTGAAGATCAGGGTATCAGGGATCTCTATGGCTACACCTTC. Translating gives CSVEDQGIRDLYGYTF.

For the CDR3, the DNA is TGTGCCAGCAGCCCGGTGGCGGCGTCTATTGGCTACACCTTC. It translates to CASSPVAASIGYTF. The V gene is TRBV5-4, the J gene TRBJ1-2; no clear D. The germline V gene has CDR1 SGHNT and CDR2 YYREEE (reference sequence). CDR3 length: 14 amino acids. Deletions cut 4 bases from V and 7 bases from J, with 17 bases between.

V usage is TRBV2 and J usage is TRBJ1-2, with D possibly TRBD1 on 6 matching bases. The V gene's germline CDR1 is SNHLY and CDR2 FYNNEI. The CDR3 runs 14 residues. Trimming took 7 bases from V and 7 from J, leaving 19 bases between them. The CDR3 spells CASIGGALTSGYTF. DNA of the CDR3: TGTGCCAGCATCGGGGGGGCGCTGACCTCTGGCTACACCTTC.